This T cell receptor (beta chain) is drawn from a study of tumor-infiltrating lymphocytes in localized non-small cell lung cancer. Overall study results and limits: Immunotypes IM1 and IM2 had similar TCR-derived T-cell fractions. Tumors had more T cell infiltration than uninvolved lung, per TCRbeta sequencing and CD3 counts. Available tissue quantity limited TCR sequencing to a patient subset.

In the case of this clone: The antigen remains undetermined.

TCRdb's copy holds only in-frame clones and misses some; the assay was immunoSEQ multiplex PCR. The sample lists about 10,000 clones, 60% occurring once. V shed 5 bases and J shed 14 bases, with 13 bases lying between them. This CDR3 is built from 12 residues. Germline V gene sequence: CDR1 SGHVS, CDR2 FQNEAQ. The genes are TRBV7-8 and TRBJ1-6, with D perhaps matching TRBD1 (6 bases). Input material: uninvolved lung tissue not adjacent to the tumor. The TCR sequence derives from a human donor with non-small cell lung cancer. This chain's CDR3 is CASSLDSLSLHF. The CDR3 region has the DNA TGTGCCAGCAGCCTGGACAGTCTATCCCTCCACTTT.